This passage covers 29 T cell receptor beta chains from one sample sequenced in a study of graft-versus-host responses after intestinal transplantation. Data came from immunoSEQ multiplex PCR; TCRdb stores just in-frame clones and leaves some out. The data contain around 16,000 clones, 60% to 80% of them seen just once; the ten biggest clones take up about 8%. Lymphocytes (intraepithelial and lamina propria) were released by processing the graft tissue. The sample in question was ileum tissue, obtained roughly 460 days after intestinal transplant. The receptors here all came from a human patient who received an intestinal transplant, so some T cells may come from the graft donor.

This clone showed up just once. This CDR3 is CASSPDGTTEPQHF. The CDR3 DNA is TGCGCCAGCAGCCCCGACGGAACAACCGAGCCCCAGCATTTT. This chain connects TRBV5-1 to TRBJ1-5; the D is unclear. With 4 bases removed from V and 8 bases from J, the gap between germline ends came to 16 bases. The CDR3 has 14 amino acids. Germline lookup yields CDR1 SGHRS and CDR2 YFSETQ.

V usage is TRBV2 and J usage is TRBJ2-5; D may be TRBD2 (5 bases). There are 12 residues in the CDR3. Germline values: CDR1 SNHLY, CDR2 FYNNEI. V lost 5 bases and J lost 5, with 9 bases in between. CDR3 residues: CASSWRWETQYF. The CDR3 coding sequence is TGTGCCAGCAGTTGGAGGTGGGAGACCCAGTACTTC.

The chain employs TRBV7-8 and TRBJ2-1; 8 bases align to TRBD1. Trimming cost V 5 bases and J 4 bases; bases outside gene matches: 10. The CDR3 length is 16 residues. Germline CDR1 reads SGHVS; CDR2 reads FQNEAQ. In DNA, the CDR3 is TGTGCCAGCAGCACCTGGACAGGGTGGGAATACAATGAGCAGTTCTTC. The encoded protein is CASSTWTGWEYNEQFF.

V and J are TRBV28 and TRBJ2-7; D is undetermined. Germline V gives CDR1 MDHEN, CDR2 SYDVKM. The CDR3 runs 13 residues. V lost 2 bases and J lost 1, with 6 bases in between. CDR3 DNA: TGTGCCAGCAGTTTAGTCCCATCCTACGAGCAGTACTTC. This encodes CASSLVPSYEQYF.

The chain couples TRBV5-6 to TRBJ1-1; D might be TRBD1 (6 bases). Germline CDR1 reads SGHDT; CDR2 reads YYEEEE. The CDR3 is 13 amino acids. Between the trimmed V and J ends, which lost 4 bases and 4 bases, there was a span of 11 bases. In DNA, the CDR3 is TGTGCCAGCAGCCTCACAGGGAGCACTGAAGCTTTCTTT. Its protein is CASSLTGSTEAFF.

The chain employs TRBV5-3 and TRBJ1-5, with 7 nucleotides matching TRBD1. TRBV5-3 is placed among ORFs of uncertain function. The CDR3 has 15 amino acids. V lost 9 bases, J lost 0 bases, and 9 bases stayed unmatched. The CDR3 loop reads CATQGQDYSNQPQHF. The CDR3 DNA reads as TGTGCCACCCAAGGACAGGACTATAGCAATCAGCCCCAGCATTTT.

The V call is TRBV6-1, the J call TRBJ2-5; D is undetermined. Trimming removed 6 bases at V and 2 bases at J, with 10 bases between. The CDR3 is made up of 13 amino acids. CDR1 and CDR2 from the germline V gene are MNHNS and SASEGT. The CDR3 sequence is CASSFHKQETQYF. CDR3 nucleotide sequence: TGTGCCAGCAGCTTCCACAAACAAGAGACCCAGTACTTC.

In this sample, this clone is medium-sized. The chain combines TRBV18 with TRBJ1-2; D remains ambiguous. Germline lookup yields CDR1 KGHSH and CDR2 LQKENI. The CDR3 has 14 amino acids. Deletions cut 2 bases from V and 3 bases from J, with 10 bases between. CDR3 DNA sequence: TGTGCCAGCTCACCAAAGGAGACCGACTATGGCTACACCTTC. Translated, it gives CASSPKETDYGYTF.

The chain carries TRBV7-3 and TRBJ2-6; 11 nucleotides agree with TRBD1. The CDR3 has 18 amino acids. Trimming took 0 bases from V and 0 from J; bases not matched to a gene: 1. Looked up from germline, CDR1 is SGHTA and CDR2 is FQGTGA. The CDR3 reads CASSLTGTGGSGANVLTF. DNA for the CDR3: TGTGCCAGCAGCTTAACTGGGACAGGGGGCTCTGGGGCCAACGTCCTGACTTTC.

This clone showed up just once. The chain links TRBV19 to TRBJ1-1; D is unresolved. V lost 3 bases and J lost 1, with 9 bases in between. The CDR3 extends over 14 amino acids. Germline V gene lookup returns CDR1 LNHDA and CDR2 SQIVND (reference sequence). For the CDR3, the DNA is TGTGCCAGTAGTATTAACAACAGGAACACTGAAGCTTTCTTT. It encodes CASSINNRNTEAFF. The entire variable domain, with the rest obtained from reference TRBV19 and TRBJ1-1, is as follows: DGGITQSPKYLFRKEGQNVTLSCEQNLNHDAMYWYRQDPGQGLRLIYYSQIVNDFQKGDIAEGYSVSREKKESFPLTVTSAQKNPTAFYLCASSINNRNTEAFFGQGTRLTVV.

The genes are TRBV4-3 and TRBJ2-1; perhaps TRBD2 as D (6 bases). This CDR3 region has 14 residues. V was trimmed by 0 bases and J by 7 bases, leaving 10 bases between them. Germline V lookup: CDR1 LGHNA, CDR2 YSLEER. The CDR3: CASSQDPTSNEQFF. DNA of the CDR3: TGCGCCAGCAGCCAAGACCCGACTAGTAATGAGCAGTTCTTC.

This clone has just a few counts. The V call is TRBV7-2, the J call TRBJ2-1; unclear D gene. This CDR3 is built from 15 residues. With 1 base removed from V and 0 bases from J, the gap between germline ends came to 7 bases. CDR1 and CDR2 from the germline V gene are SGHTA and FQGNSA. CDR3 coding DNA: TGTGCCAGCAGCTTAGGCACACCCTCCTACAATGAGCAGTTCTTC. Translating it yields CASSLGTPSYNEQFF. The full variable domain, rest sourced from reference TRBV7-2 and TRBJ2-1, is GAGVSQSPSNKVTEKGKDVELRCDPISGHTALYWYRQSLGQGLEFLIYFQGNSAPDKSGLPSDRFSAERTGGSVSTLTIQRTQQEDSAVYLCASSLGTPSYNEQFFGPGTRLTVL.

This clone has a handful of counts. CDR3 DNA: TGTGCCAGCAGTTGGGACAGGGCCCCTGGGGCCAACGTCCTGACTTTC. It yields the protein CASSWDRAPGANVLTF. The gene calls are TRBV27 and TRBJ2-6, with 9 positions matching TRBD1. The CDR3 sequence is 16 residues long. Trimming took 4 bases from V and 2 from J; bases not matched to a gene: 3. CDR1 and CDR2 (germline): MNHEY, SMNVEV (reference sequence).

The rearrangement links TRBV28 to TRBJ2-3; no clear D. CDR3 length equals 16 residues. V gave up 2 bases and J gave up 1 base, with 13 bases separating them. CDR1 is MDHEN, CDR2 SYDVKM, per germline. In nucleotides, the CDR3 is TGTGCCAGCAGTTTAGTAGAAGGGTCGGGCACAGATACGCAGTATTTT. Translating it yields CASSLVEGSGTDTQYF.

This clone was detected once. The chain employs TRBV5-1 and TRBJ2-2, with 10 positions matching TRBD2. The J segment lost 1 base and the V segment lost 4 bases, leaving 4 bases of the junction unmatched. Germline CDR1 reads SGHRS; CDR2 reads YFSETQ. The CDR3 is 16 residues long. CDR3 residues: CASSPRTSGNTGELFF. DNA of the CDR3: TGCGCCAGCAGCCCCCGGACTAGCGGGAACACCGGGGAGCTGTTTTTT. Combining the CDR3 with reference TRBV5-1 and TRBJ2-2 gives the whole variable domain KAGVTQTPRYLIKTRGQQVTLSCSPISGHRSVSWYQQTPGQGLQFLFEYFSETQRNKGNFPGRFSGRQFSNSRSEMNVSTLELGDSALYLCASSPRTSGNTGELFFGEGSRLTVL.

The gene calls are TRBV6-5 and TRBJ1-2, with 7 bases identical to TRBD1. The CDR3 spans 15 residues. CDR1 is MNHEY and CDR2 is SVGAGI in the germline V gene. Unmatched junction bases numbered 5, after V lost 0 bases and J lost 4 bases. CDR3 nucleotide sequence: TGTGCCAGCAGTTACTCTCCAGGGGGGGGCTATGGCTACACCTTC. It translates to CASSYSPGGGYGYTF.

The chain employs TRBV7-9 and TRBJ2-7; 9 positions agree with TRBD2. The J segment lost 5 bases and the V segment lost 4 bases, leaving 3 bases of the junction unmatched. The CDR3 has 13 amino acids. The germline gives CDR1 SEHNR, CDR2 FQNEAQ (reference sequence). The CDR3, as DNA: TGTGCCAGCAGCTCGGGACTAGCCCACGAGCAGTACTTC. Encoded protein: CASSSGLAHEQYF.

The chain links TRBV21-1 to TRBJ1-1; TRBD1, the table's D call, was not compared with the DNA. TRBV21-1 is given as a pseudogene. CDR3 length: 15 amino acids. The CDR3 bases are TGTGCCAGCGGGGGACAGGGGAGGGTGAGGACTGAAGCTTTCTTT. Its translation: CASGGQGRVRTEAFF.

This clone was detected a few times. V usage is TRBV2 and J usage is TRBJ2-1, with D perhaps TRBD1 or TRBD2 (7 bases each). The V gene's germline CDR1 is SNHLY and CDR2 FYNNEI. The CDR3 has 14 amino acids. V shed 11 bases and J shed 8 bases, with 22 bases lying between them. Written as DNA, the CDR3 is TGTGCCGGTAGACAGGGACTACAAGGGGATGAGCAGTTCTTC. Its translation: CAGRQGLQGDEQFF.

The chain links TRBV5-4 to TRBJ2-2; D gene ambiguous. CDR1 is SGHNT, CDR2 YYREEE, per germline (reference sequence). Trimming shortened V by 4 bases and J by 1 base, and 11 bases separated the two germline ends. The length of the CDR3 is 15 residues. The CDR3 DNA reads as TGTGCCAGCAGCCCCCGTGGGGAGAACACCGGGGAGCTGTTTTTT. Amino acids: CASSPRGENTGELFF.

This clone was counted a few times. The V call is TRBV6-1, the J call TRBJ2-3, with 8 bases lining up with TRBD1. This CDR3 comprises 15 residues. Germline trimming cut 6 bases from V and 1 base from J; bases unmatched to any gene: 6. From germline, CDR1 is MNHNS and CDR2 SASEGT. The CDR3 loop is CASSRGTGGTDTQYF. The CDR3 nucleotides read TGTGCCAGCAGCCGCGGGACAGGTGGCACAGATACGCAGTATTTT.

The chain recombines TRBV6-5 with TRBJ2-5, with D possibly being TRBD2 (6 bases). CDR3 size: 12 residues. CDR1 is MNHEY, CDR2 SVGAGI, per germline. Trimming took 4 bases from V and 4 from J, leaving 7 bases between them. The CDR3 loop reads CASSLEGETQYF. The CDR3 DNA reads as TGTGCCAGCAGTTTGGAGGGAGAGACCCAGTACTTC.

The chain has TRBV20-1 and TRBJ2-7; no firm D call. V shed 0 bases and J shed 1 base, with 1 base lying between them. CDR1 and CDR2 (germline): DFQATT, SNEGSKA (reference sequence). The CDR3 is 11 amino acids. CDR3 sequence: CSARESYEQYF. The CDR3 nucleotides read TGCAGTGCTAGAGAGTCCTACGAGCAGTACTTC.

CDR3 residues: CASSQIQSAREKLFF. Written as DNA, the CDR3 is TGTGCCAGCAGCCAGATTCAGTCGGCCCGAGAAAAACTGTTTTTT. V and J are TRBV4-2 and TRBJ1-4; D not certain. The CDR3 has 15 amino acids. The V end lost 3 bases, the J end lost 8 bases, and 16 bases lay between the germline ends. Germline loops: CDR1 LGHNA, CDR2 YNFKEQ.

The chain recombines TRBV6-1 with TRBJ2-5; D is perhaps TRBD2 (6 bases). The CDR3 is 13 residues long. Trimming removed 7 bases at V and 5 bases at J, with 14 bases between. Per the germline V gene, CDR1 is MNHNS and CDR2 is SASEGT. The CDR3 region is CASTRDWGETQYF. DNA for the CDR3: TGTGCCAGCACACGGGACTGGGGGGAGACCCAGTACTTC.

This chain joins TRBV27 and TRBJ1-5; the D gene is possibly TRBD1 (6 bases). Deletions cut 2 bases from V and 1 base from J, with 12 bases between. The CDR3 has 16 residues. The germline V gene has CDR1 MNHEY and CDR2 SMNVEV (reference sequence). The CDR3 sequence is CASSLTRGRSNQPQHF. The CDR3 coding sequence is TGTGCCAGCAGTTTAACCAGGGGAAGGAGCAATCAGCCCCAGCATTTT.

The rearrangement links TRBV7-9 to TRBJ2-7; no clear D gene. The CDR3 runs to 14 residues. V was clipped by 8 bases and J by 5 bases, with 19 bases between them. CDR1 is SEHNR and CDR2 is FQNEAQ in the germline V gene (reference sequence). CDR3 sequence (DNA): TGTGCCAGCTCTAAGGCGCAAAACGGCCACGAGCAGTACTTC. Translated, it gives CASSKAQNGHEQYF.

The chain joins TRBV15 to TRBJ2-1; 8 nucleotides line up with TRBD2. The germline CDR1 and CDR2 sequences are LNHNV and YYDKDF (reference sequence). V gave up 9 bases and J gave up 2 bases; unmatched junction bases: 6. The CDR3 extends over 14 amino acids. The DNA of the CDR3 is TGTGCCACGCAGAGCGGGAGTGCCTACAATGAGCAGTTCTTC. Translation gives CATQSGSAYNEQFF.

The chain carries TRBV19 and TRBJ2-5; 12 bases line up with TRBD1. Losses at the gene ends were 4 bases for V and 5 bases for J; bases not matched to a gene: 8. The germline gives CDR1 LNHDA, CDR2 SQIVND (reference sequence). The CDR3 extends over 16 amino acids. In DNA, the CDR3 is TGTGCCAGTAGTAGGCCGGGACAGGGGGCGGGGGAGACCCAGTACTTC. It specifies CASSRPGQGAGETQYF.